These T cell receptor beta chains were read from a single sample in a study of cytomegalovirus exposure and HLA in healthy donors. Sequencing used immunoSEQ multiplex PCR; TCRdb keeps in-frame clones, though not all of them. The sample lists 210,000 or so clones; roughly 81% were seen once. Input material: PBMCs. The receptors derive from a girl aged 2 to 9 in good health and CMV-seronegative. Both conserved end residues are trimmed from each CDR3. A D gene is named only where the DNA matches it firmly. Clone size is stated in some rows and not others, as once, few, many or a class when expanded.

size,J,D,V,CDR3
-,TRBJ2-4,TRBD2,TRBV7-2,ASSDGLAGNIQY
once,TRBJ1-1,-,TRBV7-2,ASSSGVNTEAF
-,TRBJ1-1,-,TRBV7-8,ASSLASGGTEAF
-,TRBJ2-7,-,TRBV4-1,ASSQVFRAGSGEQY
-,TRBJ2-7,TRBD1,TRBV19,ASMVSDRVGEQY
-,TRBJ1-6,-,TRBV7-6,ASSLGDSSPLH
few,TRBJ1-3,-,TRBV23-1,ASSQGGLSGNTIY
-,TRBJ1-1,-,TRBV6-5,ASSYNRVNTEAF
-,TRBJ1-5,TRBD1,TRBV19,ASTRTGDASRSLWQPQH
-,TRBJ2-5,-,TRBV4-2,ASSQARWGRETQY
-,TRBJ2-7,-,TRBV7-9,ASSLDGWPR
-,TRBJ2-7,-,TRBV9,ASSAREGEQY
-,TRBJ1-1,TRBD1,TRBV27,ASSWDQGDTEAF
-,TRBJ2-7,-,TRBV6-1,ASSWDGGYEQY
-,TRBJ2-5,-,TRBV29-1,SVVLGKETQY
-,TRBJ2-1,TRBD2,TRBV2,ASRGTSGHEQF
-,TRBJ2-1,TRBD1,TRBV15,ATSRDLVGGPYINEQF
-,TRBJ2-7,TRBD2,TRBV27,ASSLGPGGCEQY
once,TRBJ2-7,-,TRBV6-1,ASSEVRESYEQY
-,TRBJ2-1,TRBD1,TRBV11-2,ASSLARQGSYNEQF
-,TRBJ1-4,TRBD1,TRBV7-9,ASSARTGQEKLF
once,TRBJ1-1,TRBD1,TRBV2,ASYYRGSNTEAF
-,TRBJ2-1,TRBD2,TRBV5-1,ASSLGSGGAYNEQF
-,TRBJ2-6,-,TRBV6-5,ASSYVSGANVLT
-,TRBJ2-3,TRBD1,TRBV7-9,ASSYTGGTAGPRTDTQY
-,TRBJ2-7,TRBD1,TRBV29-1,SVDPGTGAPYEQY
-,TRBJ2-4,TRBD2,TRBV6-5,ASSRRGGAKNIQY
-,TRBJ1-1,-,TRBV2,ASSARRDGVAF